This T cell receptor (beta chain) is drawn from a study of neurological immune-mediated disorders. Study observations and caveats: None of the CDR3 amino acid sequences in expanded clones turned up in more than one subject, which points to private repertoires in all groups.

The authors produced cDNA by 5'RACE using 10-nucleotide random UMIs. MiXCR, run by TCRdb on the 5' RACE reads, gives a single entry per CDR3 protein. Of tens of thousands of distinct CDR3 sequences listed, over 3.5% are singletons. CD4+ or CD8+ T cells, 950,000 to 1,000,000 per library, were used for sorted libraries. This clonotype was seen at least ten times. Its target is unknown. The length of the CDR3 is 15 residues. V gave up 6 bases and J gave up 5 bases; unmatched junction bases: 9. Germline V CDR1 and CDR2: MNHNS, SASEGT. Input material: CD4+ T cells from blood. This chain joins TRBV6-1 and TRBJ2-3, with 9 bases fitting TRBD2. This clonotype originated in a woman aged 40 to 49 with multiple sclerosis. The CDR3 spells CASSGGGAGGDTQYF. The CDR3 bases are TGTGCCAGCAGCGGCGGGGGGGCCGGGGGAGATACGCAGTATTTT.